This T cell receptor (beta chain) emerged from a study of T cell responses to AZD1222 COVID-19 vaccine. Assay used: immunoSEQ multiplex PCR; TCRdb lists only in-frame clones, some missing. The sample has approximately 92,000 clones; about nine tenths are singletons. Germline V gene lookup returns CDR1 SQVTM and CDR2 ANQGSEA. This CDR3 has 10 amino acids. V lost 6 bases and J 5 bases, leaving 7 bases between the germline ends. The material sequenced was peripheral blood, taken on day 0 of AZD1222 vaccination. The origin of this receptor is an adult in good health. This rearrangement joins TRBV29-1 to TRBJ2-5; D is undetermined. The CDR3 nucleotides are TGCAGCGTGGGAACGGAGACCCAGTACTTC. Translating gives CSVGTETQYF.